These 19 T cell receptor beta chains came from one sample sequenced in a study of cytomegalovirus exposure and HLA in healthy donors. PCR involved 60 Vbeta and 13 Jbeta primers. This table comes from immunoSEQ multiplex PCR, and its TCRdb copy is limited to in-frame clones, with some not included. Of under 200,000 clones listed, 70% to 80% are singletons. What was sequenced was PBMCs. The receptors were gathered from a woman between 45 and 65 years old in good health and CMV-seronegative.

This chain links TRBV12-5 with TRBJ1-1; D ambiguous. Germline CDR1 reads LGHNT; CDR2 reads FRNRAP. This CDR3 region has 13 residues. Trimming pared 1 base from V and 5 bases from J, leaving 8 bases between. The CDR3: CASGLAGWTEAFF. The CDR3 nucleotides are TGTGCTAGTGGTTTGGCGGGTTGGACTGAAGCTTTCTTT.

This clone appeared a single time. The chain has TRBV14 and TRBJ2-5, with D possibly TRBD1 on 6 matching bases. The germline V gene has CDR1 SGHDN and CDR2 FVKESK. Trimming shortened V by 2 bases and J by 0 bases, and 19 bases separated the two germline ends. This CDR3 spans 18 amino acids. This CDR3 reads CASSQLYLTGRYQETQYF. CDR3 DNA: TGTGCCAGCAGCCAACTTTACCTGACAGGACGGTACCAAGAGACCCAGTACTTC.

Note on this clone: Compared with germline, one end of the junction differs, possibly owing to a read error. The chain links TRBV5-1 to TRBJ1-1; no clear D. This CDR3 has 15 amino acids. Per germline, CDR1 SGHRS and CDR2 YFSETQ. This chain's CDR3 is CVSSLGTGKGTEAFF. For the CDR3, the DNA is TGCGTCAGCAGCTTGGGTACGGGGAAGGGTACTGAAGCTTTCTTT. The complete variable domain, with remaining parts taken from reference TRBV5-1 and TRBJ1-1, reads KAGVTQTPRYLIKTRGQQVTLSCSPISGHRSVSWYQQTPGQGLQFLFEYFSETQRNKGNFPGRFSGRQFSNSRSEMNVSTLELGDSALYLCVSSLGTGKGTEAFFGQGTRLTVV.

With regard to this clone: Relative to the germline gene, one junction end is altered; a read error may explain this. The genes are TRBV7-9 and TRBJ2-7, with a weak D call TRBD1 (6 bases). CDR3 length: 12 amino acids. Germline CDR1 SEHNR, CDR2 FQNEAQ (reference sequence). The CDR3 nucleotides are TGTTCCAGCAGCGCGACAGGATACGAGCAGTACTTC. It encodes CSSSATGYEQYF.

This rearrangement joins TRBV19 to TRBJ1-1; D uncertain. This CDR3 has 13 amino acids. Germline CDR1 is LNHDA and CDR2 is SQIVND (reference sequence). V lost 3 bases and J 1 base, leaving 6 bases between the germline ends. CDR3 region: CASSMSGNTEAFF. In DNA form, the CDR3 reads TGTGCCAGTAGTATGTCAGGGAACACTGAAGCTTTCTTT.

CDR3 DNA sequence: TGTGCCAGCAGTCGGACAGGGATCAGCACAGATACGCAGTATTTT. This codes for CASSRTGISTDTQYF. The chain is built from TRBV28 and TRBJ2-3; TRBD1 aligns across 8 bases. J was trimmed by 0 bases and V by 5 bases; bases with no gene match: 4. Per the germline V gene, CDR1 is MDHEN and CDR2 is SYDVKM. The CDR3 spans 15 residues.

The chain employs TRBV6-5 and TRBJ2-7; D possibly corresponds to TRBD2 (6 bases). V shed 0 bases and J shed 10 bases, with 19 bases lying between them. Germline lookup yields CDR1 MNHEY and CDR2 SVGAGI. The CDR3 covers 15 residues. The CDR3: CASSYSGVAEYGQYF. The CDR3 nucleotides are TGTGCCAGCAGTTACTCGGGTGTAGCGGAATACGGCCAGTACTTC.

The V gene is TRBV7-3, the J gene TRBJ2-7, with D possibly being TRBD1 (6 bases). CDR1 SGHTA and CDR2 FQGTGA come from the germline V gene. This CDR3 has 13 amino acids. V was pared by 5 bases and J by 2 bases, with 10 bases between. CDR3 sequence reads: CASSPGHPYEQYF. The CDR3 bases are TGTGCCAGCAGCCCGGGACACCCCTACGAGCAGTACTTC.

This chain uses TRBV15 with TRBJ1-5, with unresolved D. CDR1 is LNHNV, CDR2 YYDKDF, per germline (reference sequence). This CDR3 has 16 residues. Trimming took off 1 base at V and 0 bases at J, with 10 bases between the two ends. CDR3: CATSRGHGNSNQPQHF. In nucleotides, the CDR3 is TGTGCCACCAGCAGAGGGCACGGGAATAGCAATCAGCCCCAGCATTTT.

To note about this clone: Mismatch with germline at one junction end may stem from a read error. The chain is built from TRBV7-2 and TRBJ2-2, with D hard to call. Germline values: CDR1 SGHTA, CDR2 FQGNSA. This CDR3 has 15 residues. For the CDR3, the DNA is TGTGCCAGCGGCTTGGGTTCGGGTAACACCGGGGAGCTGTTTTTT. Amino acids: CASGLGSGNTGELFF.

CDR3 residues: CASGRSYGYTF. The CDR3 nucleotides read TGTGCCAGCGGGAGGAGCTATGGCTACACCTTC. V usage is TRBV13 and J usage is TRBJ1-2; D unclear. The V end was cut by 8 bases, the J end by 4 bases, with 8 bases between. This CDR3 has 11 amino acids. Germline CDR1 is PRHDT and CDR2 is FYEKMQ (reference sequence).

This chain joins TRBV7-2 and TRBJ1-6, with 8 nucleotides matching TRBD1. With V trimmed by 2 bases and J by 7 bases, 4 bases remained unmatched. The CDR3 is 15 residues long. CDR1 and CDR2 from the germline V gene are SGHTA and FQGNSA. The DNA of the CDR3 is TGTGCCAGCAGCTTACGCAGACAGGGGAATTCACCCCTCCACTTT. It translates to CASSLRRQGNSPLHF. Combining the CDR3 with reference TRBV7-2 and TRBJ1-6 gives the whole variable domain GAGVSQSPSNKVTEKGKDVELRCDPISGHTALYWYRQSLGQGLEFLIYFQGNSAPDKSGLPSDRFSAERTGGSVSTLTIQRTQQEDSAVYLCASSLRRQGNSPLHFGNGTRLTVT.

This clone was counted a single time. The gene calls are TRBV6-1 and TRBJ2-7, with 9 bases that match TRBD1. Germline CDR1 reads MNHNS; CDR2 reads SASEGT. V shed 3 bases and J 6 bases; nucleotides not matched to a gene: 6. CDR3 size: 14 residues. The CDR3 nucleotides are TGTGCCAGCAGTGATTTGGGACAGGGAGGCGAGCAGTACTTC. This codes for CASSDLGQGGEQYF.

The rearrangement links TRBV6-1 to TRBJ1-5; 7 nucleotides line up with TRBD1. CDR1 is MNHNS, CDR2 SASEGT, per germline. J gave up 2 bases and V 4 bases, and 5 bases lay outside the gene matches. The CDR3 length is 15 residues. The CDR3 DNA is TGTGCCAGCAGTGCCCGACAGGGCGGCAATCAGCCCCAGCATTTT. This sequence encodes CASSARQGGNQPQHF.

The chain recombines TRBV4-3 with TRBJ1-3; the D is unclear. CDR3 size: 17 residues. Germline V CDR1 and CDR2: LGHNA, YSLEER. Trimming removed 1 base from V and 0 bases from J, with 13 bases in between. In DNA form, the CDR3 reads TGCGCCAGCAGCCAAGGGGCCTCGAAGATCTCTGGAAACACCATATATTTT. Its translation is CASSQGASKISGNTIYF.

V and J are TRBV5-1 and TRBJ1-4; 10 bases fit TRBD1. The germline CDR1 and CDR2 sequences are SGHRS and YFSETQ. The CDR3 contains 16 residues. After removal of 0 bases from V and 10 bases from J, the junction contained 9 bases not matched to a gene. The CDR3 sequence is CASSLDLRTGGGKLFF. The CDR3, as DNA: TGCGCCAGCAGCTTGGATTTGCGGACAGGGGGGGGAAAACTGTTTTTT. Full variable domain (rest looked up from reference TRBV5-1 and TRBJ1-4): KAGVTQTPRYLIKTRGQQVTLSCSPISGHRSVSWYQQTPGQGLQFLFEYFSETQRNKGNFPGRFSGRQFSNSRSEMNVSTLELGDSALYLCASSLDLRTGGGKLFFGSGTQLSVL.

This clone has more than one count but fewer than ten. The chain joins TRBV6-6 to TRBJ1-3; possible D gene TRBD1, 5 bases. The CDR3 spans 15 residues. The germline V and J ends were trimmed by 2 bases and 0 bases, with 8 bases remaining between them. Per the germline V gene, CDR1 is MNHNY and CDR2 is SVGAGI (reference sequence). DNA of the CDR3: TGTGCCAGCAGTTACGGACAACACTCTGGAAACACCATATATTTT. It specifies CASSYGQHSGNTIYF.

The chain combines TRBV7-2 with TRBJ2-3; D may be TRBD2 (5 bases). In germline, CDR1 is SGHTA, CDR2 FQGNSA. Trimming removed 5 bases from V and 8 bases from J, with 14 bases in between. The CDR3 sequence is 13 residues long. The CDR3 DNA reads as TGTGCCAGCAGCCCTGGAGGTAGCGTTACGCAGTATTTT. This translates into CASSPGGSVTQYF.

The rearrangement uses TRBV28 and TRBJ2-7, with unresolved D. The CDR3 extends over 13 amino acids. Trimming pared 4 bases from V and 3 bases from J, leaving 10 bases between. The V gene's germline CDR1 is MDHEN and CDR2 SYDVKM. CDR3 DNA: TGTGCCAGCAGTTCGCCCAGGCGCTACGAGCAGTACTTC. Its protein product is CASSSPRRYEQYF. Full variable domain (remainder filled in from reference TRBV28 and TRBJ2-7): DVKVTQSSRYLVKRTGEKVFLECVQDMDHENMFWYRQDPGLGLRLIYFSYDVKMKEKGDIPEGYSVSREKKERFSLILESASTNQTSMYLCASSSPRRYEQYFGPGTRLTVT.